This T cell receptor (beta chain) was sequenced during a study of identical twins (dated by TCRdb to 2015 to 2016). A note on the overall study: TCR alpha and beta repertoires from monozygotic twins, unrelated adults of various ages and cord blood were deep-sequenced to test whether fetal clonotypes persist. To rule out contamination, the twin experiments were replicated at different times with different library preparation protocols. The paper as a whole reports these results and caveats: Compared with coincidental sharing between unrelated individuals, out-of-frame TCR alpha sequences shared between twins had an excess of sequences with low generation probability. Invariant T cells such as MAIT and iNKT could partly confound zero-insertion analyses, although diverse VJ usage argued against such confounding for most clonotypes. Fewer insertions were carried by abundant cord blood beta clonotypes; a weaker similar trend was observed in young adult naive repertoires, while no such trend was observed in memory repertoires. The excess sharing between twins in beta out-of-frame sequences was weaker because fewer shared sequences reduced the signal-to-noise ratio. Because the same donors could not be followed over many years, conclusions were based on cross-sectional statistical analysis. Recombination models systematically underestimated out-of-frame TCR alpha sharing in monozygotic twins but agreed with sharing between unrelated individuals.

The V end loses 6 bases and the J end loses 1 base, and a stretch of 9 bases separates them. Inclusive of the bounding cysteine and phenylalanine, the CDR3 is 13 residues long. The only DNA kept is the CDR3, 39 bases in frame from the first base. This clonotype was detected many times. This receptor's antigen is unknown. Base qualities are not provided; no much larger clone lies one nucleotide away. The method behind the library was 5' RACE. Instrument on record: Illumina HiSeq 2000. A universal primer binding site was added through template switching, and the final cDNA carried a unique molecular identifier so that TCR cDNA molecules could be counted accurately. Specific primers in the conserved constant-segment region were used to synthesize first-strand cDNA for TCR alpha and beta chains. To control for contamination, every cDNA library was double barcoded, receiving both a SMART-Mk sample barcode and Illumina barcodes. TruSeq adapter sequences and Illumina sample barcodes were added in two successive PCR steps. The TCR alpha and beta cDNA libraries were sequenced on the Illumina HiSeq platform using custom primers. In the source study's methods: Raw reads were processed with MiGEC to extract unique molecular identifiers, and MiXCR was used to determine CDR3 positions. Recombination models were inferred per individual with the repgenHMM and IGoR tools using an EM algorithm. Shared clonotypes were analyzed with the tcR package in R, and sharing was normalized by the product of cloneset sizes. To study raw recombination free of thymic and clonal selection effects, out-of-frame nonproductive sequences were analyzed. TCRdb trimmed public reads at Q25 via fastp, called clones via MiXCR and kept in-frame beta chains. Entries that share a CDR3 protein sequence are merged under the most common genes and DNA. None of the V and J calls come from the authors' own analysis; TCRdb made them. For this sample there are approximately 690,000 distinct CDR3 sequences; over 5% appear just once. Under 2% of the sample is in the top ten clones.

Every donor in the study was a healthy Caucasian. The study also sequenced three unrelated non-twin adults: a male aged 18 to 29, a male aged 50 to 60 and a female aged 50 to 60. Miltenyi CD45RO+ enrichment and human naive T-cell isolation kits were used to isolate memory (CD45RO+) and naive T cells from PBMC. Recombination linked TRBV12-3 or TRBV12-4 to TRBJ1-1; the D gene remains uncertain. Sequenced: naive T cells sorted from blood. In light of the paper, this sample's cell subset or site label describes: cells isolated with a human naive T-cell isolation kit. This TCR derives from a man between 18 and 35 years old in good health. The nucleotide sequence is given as TGTGCCAGCAGCCTGACATCGAACACTGAAGCTTTCTTT. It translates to CASSLTSNTEAFF.